A selection of T cell receptor beta chains follows, all from one sample in a study of blood T cell repertoires in COVID-19. Sequencing used immunoSEQ multiplex PCR; TCRdb keeps in-frame clones, though not all of them. The sample carries under 250,000 clones, around 85% recorded once. Sequences were obtained from peripheral blood. The receptor set was obtained from a woman over 75 with acute or convalescent COVID-19. Both conserved end residues are part of each CDR3. D genes are given only for firm matches. Where a row states a size, it is once, few, many or the class of an expanded clone; other rows omit it.

V gene	CDR3 length	J gene	clone size	D gene	CDR3 DNA	CDR3 protein
TRBV18	14	TRBJ2-5	NA	TRBD1	TGTGCCAGCTCACCGCAGGGGGTCCAAGAGACCCAGTACTTC	CASSPQGVQETQYF
TRBV28	15	TRBJ1-1	NA	NA	TGTGCCAGCAGCGATCAGACAGGCTCCATCCTGAAAGCTTTCTTT	CASSDQTGSILKAFF
TRBV6-5	13	TRBJ1-1	NA	TRBD1	TGTGCCAGCAACCGACAGGGGAACACTGAAGCTTTCTTT	CASNRQGNTEAFF
TRBV7-9	12	TRBJ2-3	NA	TRBD2	TGTGCCAGCAGCACTAGCGCAGATACGCAGTATTTT	CASSTSADTQYF
TRBV27	13	TRBJ1-3	NA	NA	TGTGCCAGCAGACTCTCAGGTGGAAACACCATATATTTT	CASRLSGGNTIYF
TRBV11-3	15	TRBJ2-7	NA	TRBD2	TGTGCCAGCAGCTTAGGCCTAGCGGGAACCTACGAGCAGTACTTC	CASSLGLAGTYEQYF
TRBV12-1	15	TRBJ2-7	NA	NA	TGTGCCAGCAGCTTCGGACTAGCCCTACTCGGGGAGCAGTACTTC	CASSFGLALLGEQYF
TRBV19	18	TRBJ2-1	NA	TRBD2	TGTGCCAGTAGTATAGGGGAGGCTAGCGGGGCCTCCTACAATGAGCAGTTCTTC	CASSIGEASGASYNEQFF
TRBV4-2	16	TRBJ1-5	NA	TRBD1	TGTGCCAGCAGCCAAGTAACGGGACAGGGCAATCAGCCCCAGCATTTT	CASSQVTGQGNQPQHF
TRBV28	17	TRBJ2-2	NA	TRBD2	TGTGCCAGCAGTTTACCTGGACTAGCGGGAGTCACCGGGGAGCTGTTTTTT	CASSLPGLAGVTGELFF
TRBV15	16	TRBJ1-2	NA	NA	TGTGCCACCAGCAGAGAGTTGGGGACAAACAACTATGGCTACACCTTC	CATSRELGTNNYGYTF
TRBV5-6	14	TRBJ1-6	NA	TRBD1	TGTGCCAGCAGCCCGGACAGGGGTAATTCACCCCTCCACTTT	CASSPDRGNSPLHF
TRBV19	16	TRBJ2-5	NA	TRBD1	TGTGCCAGTAGTTCTTTCCAGGGGGCGACGGGAGAGACCCAGTACTTC	CASSSFQGATGETQYF
TRBV5-1	14	TRBJ2-1	NA	NA	TGCGCCAGCAGTCCGGGACTACAGGGCAATGAGCAGTTCTTC	CASSPGLQGNEQFF
TRBV3-1/TRBV3-2	16	TRBJ2-4	NA	NA	TGTGCCAGCAGCCAACGGGGGGCGACGACCAAAAACATTCAGTACTTC	CASSQRGATTKNIQYF
TRBV5-1	12	TRBJ2-7	NA	NA	TGCGCCAGCAGCCCGGACAGCTACGAGCAGTACTTC	CASSPDSYEQYF
TRBV29-1	13	TRBJ1-1	NA	TRBD1	TGCAGCGCCGGGGGGGACAGGGGCGCTGAAGCTTTCTTT	CSAGGDRGAEAFF
TRBV4-1	15	TRBJ2-5	NA	TRBD1	TGCGCCAGCAGCCTTACCGGGACAGGGGAAGAGACCCAGTACTTC	CASSLTGTGEETQYF
TRBV2	18	TRBJ2-6	once	TRBD2	TGTGCCAGCAGTGATGGACTAGCGGGGGCCTCTGGGGCCAACGTCCTGACTTTC	CASSDGLAGASGANVLTF
TRBV4-1	17	TRBJ2-7	NA	TRBD2	TGCGCCAGCAGCCAAGATCTACCAGCGGGAGGGCCGTTGTCCCTGTACTTC	CASSQDLPAGGPLSLYF
TRBV5-4	13	TRBJ1-5	NA	NA	TGTGCCAGCAGCTTACAGGGCGGGCAGCCCCAGCATTTT	CASSLQGGQPQHF
TRBV5-1	17	TRBJ1-3	NA	NA	TGCGCCAGCAGCTCCCAAGGGGGGGGGTCAACTGGAAACACCATATATTTT	CASSSQGGGSTGNTIYF
TRBV19	14	TRBJ1-6	NA	NA	TGTGCCAGTAGTGAGATCCTGGTCGATTCACCCCTCCACTTT	CASSEILVDSPLHF
TRBV5-1	16	TRBJ2-3	once	TRBD2	TGCGCCAGCAGCTTGAGGACTAGCGGGGGAACAGATACGCAGTATTTT	CASSLRTSGGTDTQYF
TRBV5-1	15	TRBJ1-5	NA	NA	TGCGCCAGCAGCCCCTCGGGGTATAGCAATCAGCCCCAGCATTTT	CASSPSGYSNQPQHF
TRBV7-2	15	TRBJ1-5	NA	NA	TGTGCCAGCAGCTTAAGTCAGTTCCCCTATCAGCCCCAGCATTTT	CASSLSQFPYQPQHF
TRBV7-2	16	TRBJ1-3	once	TRBD1	TGTGCCAGCAGCAAAGACAGGACAGGGCTCGGAAACACCATATATTTT	CASSKDRTGLGNTIYF
TRBV19	14	TRBJ1-2	NA	NA	TGTGCCAGTAGTAGTGGGCAGGGTAACTATGGCTACACCTTC	CASSSGQGNYGYTF
TRBV27	15	TRBJ2-5	few	TRBD1	TGTGCCAGCAGTCCGGACACGACAGGGCAAGAGACCCAGTACTTC	CASSPDTTGQETQYF